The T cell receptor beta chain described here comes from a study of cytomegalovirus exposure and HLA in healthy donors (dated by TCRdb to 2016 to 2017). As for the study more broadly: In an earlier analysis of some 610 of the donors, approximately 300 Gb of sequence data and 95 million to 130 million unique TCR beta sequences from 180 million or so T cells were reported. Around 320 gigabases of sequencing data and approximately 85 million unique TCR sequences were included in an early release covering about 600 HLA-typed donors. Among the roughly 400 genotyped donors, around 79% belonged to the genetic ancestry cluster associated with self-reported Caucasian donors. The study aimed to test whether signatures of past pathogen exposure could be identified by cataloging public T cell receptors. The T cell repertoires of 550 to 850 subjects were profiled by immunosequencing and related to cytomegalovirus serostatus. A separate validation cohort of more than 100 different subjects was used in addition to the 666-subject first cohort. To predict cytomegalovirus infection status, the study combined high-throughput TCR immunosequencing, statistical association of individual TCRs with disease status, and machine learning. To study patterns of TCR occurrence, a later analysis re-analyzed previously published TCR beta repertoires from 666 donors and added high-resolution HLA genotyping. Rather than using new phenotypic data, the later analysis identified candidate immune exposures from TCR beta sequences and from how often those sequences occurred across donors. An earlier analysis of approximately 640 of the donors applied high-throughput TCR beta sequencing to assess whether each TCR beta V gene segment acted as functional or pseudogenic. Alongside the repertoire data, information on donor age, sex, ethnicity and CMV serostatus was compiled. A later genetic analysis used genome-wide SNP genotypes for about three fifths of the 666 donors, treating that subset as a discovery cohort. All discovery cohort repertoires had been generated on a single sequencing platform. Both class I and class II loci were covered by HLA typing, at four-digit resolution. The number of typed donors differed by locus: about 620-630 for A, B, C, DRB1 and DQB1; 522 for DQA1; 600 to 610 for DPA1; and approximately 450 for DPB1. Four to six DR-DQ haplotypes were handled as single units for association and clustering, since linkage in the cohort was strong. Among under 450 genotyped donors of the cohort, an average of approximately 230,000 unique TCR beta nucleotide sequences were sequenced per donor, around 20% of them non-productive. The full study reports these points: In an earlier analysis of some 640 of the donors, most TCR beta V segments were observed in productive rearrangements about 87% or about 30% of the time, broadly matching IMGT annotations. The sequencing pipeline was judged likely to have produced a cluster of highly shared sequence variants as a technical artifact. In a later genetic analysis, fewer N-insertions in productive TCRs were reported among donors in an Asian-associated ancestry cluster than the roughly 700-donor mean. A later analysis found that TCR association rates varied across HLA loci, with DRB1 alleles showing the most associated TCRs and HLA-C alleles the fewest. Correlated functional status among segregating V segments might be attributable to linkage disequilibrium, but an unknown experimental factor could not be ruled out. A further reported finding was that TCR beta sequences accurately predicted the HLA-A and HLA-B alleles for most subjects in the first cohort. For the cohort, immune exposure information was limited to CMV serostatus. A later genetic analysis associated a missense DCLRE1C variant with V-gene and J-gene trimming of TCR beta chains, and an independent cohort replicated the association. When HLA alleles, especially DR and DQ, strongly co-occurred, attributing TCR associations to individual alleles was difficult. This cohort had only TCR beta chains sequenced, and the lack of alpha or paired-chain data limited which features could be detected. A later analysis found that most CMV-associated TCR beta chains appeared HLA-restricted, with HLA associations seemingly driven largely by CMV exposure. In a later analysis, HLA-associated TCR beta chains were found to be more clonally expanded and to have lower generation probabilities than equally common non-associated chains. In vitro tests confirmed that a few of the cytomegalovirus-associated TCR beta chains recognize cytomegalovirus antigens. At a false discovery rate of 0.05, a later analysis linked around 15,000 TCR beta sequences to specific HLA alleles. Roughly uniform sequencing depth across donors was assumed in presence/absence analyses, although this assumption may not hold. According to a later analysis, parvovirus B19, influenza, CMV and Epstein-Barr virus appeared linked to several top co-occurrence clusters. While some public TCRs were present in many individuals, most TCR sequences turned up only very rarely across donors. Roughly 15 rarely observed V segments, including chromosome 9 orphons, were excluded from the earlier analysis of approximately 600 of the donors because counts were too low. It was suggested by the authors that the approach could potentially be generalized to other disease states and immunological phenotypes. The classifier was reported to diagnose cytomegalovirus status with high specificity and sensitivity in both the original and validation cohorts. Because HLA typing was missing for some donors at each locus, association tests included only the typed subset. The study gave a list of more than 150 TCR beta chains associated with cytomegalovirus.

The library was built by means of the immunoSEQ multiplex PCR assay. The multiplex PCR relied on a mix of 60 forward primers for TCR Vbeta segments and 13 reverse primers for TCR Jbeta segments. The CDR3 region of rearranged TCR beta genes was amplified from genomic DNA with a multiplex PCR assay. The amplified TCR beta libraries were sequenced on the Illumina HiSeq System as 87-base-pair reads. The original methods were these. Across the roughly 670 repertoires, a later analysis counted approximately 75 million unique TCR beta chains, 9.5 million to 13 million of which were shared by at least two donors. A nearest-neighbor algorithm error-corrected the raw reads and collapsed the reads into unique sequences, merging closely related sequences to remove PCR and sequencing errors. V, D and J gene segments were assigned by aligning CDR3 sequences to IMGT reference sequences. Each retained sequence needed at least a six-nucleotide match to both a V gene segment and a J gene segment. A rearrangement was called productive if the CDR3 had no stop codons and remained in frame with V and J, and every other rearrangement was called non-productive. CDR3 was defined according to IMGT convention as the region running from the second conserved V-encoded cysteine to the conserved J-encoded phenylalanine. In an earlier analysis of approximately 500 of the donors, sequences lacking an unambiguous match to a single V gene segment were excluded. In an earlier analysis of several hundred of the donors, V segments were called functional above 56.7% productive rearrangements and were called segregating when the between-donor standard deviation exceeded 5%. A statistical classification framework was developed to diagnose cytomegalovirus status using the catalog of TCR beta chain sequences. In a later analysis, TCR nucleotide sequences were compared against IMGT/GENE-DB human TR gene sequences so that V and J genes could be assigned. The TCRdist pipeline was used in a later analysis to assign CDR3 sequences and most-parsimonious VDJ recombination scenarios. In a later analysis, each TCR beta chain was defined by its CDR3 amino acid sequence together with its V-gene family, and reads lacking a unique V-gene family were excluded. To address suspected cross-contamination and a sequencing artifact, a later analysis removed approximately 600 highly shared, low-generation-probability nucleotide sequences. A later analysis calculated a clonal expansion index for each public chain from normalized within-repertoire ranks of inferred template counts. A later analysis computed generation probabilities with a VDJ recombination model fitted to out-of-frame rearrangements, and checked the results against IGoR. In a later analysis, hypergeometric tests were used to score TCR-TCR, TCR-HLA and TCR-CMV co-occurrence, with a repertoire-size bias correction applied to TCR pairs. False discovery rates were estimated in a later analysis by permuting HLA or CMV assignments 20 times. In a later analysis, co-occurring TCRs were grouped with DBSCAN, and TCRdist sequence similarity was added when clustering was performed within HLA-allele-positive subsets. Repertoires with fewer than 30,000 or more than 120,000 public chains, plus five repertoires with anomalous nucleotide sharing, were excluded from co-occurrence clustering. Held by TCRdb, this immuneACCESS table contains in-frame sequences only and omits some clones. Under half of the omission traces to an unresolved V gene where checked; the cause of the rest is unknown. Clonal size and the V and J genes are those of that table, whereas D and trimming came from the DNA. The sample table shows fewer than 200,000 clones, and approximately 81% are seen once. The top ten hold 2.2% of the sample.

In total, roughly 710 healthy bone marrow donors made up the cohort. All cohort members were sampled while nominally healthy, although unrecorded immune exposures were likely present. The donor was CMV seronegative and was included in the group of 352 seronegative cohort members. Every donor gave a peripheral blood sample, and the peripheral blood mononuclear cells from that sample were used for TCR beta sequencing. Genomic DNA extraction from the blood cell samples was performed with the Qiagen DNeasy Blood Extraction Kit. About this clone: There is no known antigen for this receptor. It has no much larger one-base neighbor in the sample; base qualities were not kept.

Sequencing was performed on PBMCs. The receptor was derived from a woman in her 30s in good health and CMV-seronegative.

The CDR3 sequence is CASSLPGQKRAGYTF. The nucleotide sequence reads TGTGCCAGTAGTCTACCGGGACAGAAAAGGGCTGGCTACACCTTC. The chain is encoded by TRBV19 joined to TRBJ1-2, with TRBD1 identical over 7 junction bases. The germline V gene (reference sequence) yields LNHDA for CDR1 and SQIVND for CDR2. Clipping removes 5 bases from V and 7 bases from J, with 13 as the unmatched junction base count. Its CDR3 holds 15 amino acids, cysteine through phenylalanine. Here the CDR3 DNA is all that survives: 45 bases in frame from base 1.